The rows below give T cell receptor beta chains drawn from one sample of a study of response to subunit inactivated influenza vaccine. TCRdb analysed the RT-PCR reads with MiXCR anew, one entry per CDR3 protein. The sample includes fewer than 800,000 distinct CDR3 sequences, 15% to 18% seen only once; the top ten take around a tenth. The starting material was PBMCs from blood, obtained roughly 12 days after vaccination. The receptors derive from a man aged 45-60 years who received an inactivated influenza vaccine. Both conserved end residues are part of each CDR3. The D gene is left open where the match is weak. Expanded clones are given a class, and other clones once, few, many or no size at all.

clone_size	v_call	d_call	j_call	cdr3_nt	cdr3_aa
few	TRBV30	NA	TRBJ1-5	TGTGCCTGGAGTGTGAGTCCCAATCAGCCCCAGCATTTT	CAWSVSPNQPQHF
NA	TRBV21-1	NA	TRBJ2-3	TGTGCCAGCAGCAAAAGCGGTGGTAGCACAGATACGCAGTATTTT	CASSKSGGSTDTQYF
NA	TRBV7-3	NA	TRBJ2-5	TGTGCCAGCAGCTTAATGGACGGCCAAGAGACCCAGTACTTC	CASSLMDGQETQYF
NA	TRBV5-5	TRBD2	TRBJ2-5	TGTGCCAGCAGCTTAGCGGGAGGGTGGAAGGAGACCCAGTACTTC	CASSLAGGWKETQYF
few	TRBV6-5	TRBD1	TRBJ2-7	TGTGCCAGCAGTTACGACAGGGGTTGGGGCGAGCAGTACTTC	CASSYDRGWGEQYF
NA	TRBV24-1	NA	TRBJ1-4	TGTGCCACCAGTGATTTGTCTACCGGAGAAAAACTGTTTTTT	CATSDLSTGEKLFF
few	TRBV7-2	NA	TRBJ2-7	TGTGCCAGCAGCTTAGGGTTCCACGAGCAGTACTTC	CASSLGFHEQYF
NA	TRBV7-3	NA	TRBJ2-1	TGTGCCAGCAGCTTAAGTGGGGCCTATTACAATGAGCAGTTCTTC	CASSLSGAYYNEQFF
few	TRBV20-1	TRBD1	TRBJ1-1	TGCAGTGCTCTCACAGGGGCCGAAGCTTTCTTT	CSALTGAEAFF
many	TRBV2	TRBD1	TRBJ1-1	TGTGCCAGTTCTAAAGGAGACAGGGAAACTGAAGCTTTCTTT	CASSKGDRETEAFF
few	TRBV24-1	NA	TRBJ2-1	TGTGCCACCAGTGGGACACTAAATGAGCAGTTCTTC	CATSGTLNEQFF
NA	TRBV6-2/TRBV6-3	NA	TRBJ2-7	TGTGCCAGCAGTTATTTTCGTACAGGGAGGGACGAGCAGTACTTC	CASSYFRTGRDEQYF
few	TRBV7-2	NA	TRBJ1-5	TGTGCCAGCAGCCTTGGGAGTTTTGGCAATCAGCCCCAGCATTTT	CASSLGSFGNQPQHF
few	TRBV6-5	TRBD1	TRBJ2-5	TGTGCCAGCAGTTACACCGGGACAGACCAAGAGACCCAGTACTTC	CASSYTGTDQETQYF
NA	TRBV10-3	NA	TRBJ2-5	TGTGCCATCAGCCCATCCCGAGAGACCCAGTACTTC	CAISPSRETQYF
NA	TRBV5-1	NA	TRBJ1-2	TGCGCCAGCAGCTCATCACTTCAGGCATCTGGCTACACCTTC	CASSSSLQASGYTF
NA	TRBV28	NA	TRBJ2-3	TGTGCCAGCAGGGGCTCGTACGGGTCAGGCACAGATACGCAGTATTTT	CASRGSYGSGTDTQYF
NA	TRBV20-1	NA	TRBJ2-1	TGCAGTGCCTCCTTGGGAACTAACCAGCAGTTCTTC	CSASLGTNQQFF
few	TRBV5-5	NA	TRBJ2-3	TGTGCCAGCAGCTTGTCCCCTCCTACCTACAGGGAGTCAGATACGCAGTATTTT	CASSLSPPTYRESDTQYF